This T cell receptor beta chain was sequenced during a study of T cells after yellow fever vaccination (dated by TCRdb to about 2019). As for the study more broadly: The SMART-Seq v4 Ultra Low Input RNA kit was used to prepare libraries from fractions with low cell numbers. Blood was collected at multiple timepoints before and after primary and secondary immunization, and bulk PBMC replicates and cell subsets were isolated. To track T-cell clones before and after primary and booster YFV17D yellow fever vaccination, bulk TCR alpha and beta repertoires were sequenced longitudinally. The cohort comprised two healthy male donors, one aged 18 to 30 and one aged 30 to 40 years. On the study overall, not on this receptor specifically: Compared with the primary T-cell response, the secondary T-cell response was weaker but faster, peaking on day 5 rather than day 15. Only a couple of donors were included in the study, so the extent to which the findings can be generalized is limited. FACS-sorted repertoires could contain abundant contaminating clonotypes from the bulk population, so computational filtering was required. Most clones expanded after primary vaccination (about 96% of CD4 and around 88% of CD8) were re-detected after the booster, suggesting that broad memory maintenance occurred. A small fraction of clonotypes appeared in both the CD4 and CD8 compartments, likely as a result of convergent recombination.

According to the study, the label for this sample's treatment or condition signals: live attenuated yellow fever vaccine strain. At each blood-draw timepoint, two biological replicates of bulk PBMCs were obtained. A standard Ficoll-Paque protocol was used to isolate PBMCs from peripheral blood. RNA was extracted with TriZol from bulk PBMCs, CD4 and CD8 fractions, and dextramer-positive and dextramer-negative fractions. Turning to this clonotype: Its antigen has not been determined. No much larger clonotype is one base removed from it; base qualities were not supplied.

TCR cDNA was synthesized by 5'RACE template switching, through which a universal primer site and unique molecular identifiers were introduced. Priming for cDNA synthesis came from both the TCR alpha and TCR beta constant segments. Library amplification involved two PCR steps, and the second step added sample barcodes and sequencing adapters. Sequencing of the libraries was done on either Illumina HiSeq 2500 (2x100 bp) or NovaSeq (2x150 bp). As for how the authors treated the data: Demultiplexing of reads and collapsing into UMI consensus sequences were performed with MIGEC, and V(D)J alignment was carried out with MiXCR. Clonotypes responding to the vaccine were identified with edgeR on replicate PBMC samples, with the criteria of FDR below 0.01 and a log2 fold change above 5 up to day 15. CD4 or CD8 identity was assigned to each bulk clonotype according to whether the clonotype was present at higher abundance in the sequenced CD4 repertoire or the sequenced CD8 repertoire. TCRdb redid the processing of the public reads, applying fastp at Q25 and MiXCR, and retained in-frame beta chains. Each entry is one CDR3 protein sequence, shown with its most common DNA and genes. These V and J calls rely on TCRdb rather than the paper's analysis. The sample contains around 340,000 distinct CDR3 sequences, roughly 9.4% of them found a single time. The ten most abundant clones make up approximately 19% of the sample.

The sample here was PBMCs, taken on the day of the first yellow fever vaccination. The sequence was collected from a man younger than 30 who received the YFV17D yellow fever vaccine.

In nucleotides, the sequence is TGTGCCAGCAGCTTACAGCACAATGAGCAGTTCTTC. Its translation reads: CASSLQHNEQFF. Here the chain combines TRBV5-4 and TRBJ2-1; the D gene identity is not certain. The junction carries 5 bases between V and J, which are trimmed by 2 bases and 5 bases respectively. From a lookup of the germline V gene (reference sequence), CDR1 and CDR2 are SGHNT and YYREEE. The CDR3 holds 12 amino acids from the cysteine to the phenylalanine. Only the CDR3 DNA is retained, 36 bases long and in frame from the first base.